This TCR beta chain was captured by sequencing in a study of OX40 agonist ivuxolimab in advanced cancers. Study at large: Partial responses occurred in Three dose-escalation patients, one with hepatocellular carcinoma and two with cutaneous melanoma. Findings of the study overall: Clonal expansion by week 6 occurred in CD4+ and CD8+ blood T cells (at 0.1 to 3.0 mg/kg).

With regard to this clone: Its antigen is undetermined.

CDR1 is MDHEN and CDR2 is SYDVKM in the germline V gene. This CDR3 contains 12 residues. The data were produced by immunoSEQ multiplex PCR, yet TCRdb's version contains in-frame clones alone and is incomplete. The repertoire holds 65,000 to 70,000 clones, with around 87% as singletons. The sequence came from an adult with an advanced solid tumor such as melanoma, head and neck, liver or kidney cancer. The V gene is TRBV28, the J gene TRBJ2-5; D ambiguous. TRBJ2-7 explains the end of the DNA better; the J call may be wrong. The sequences come from CD4+ or CD8+ T cells sorted from blood, collected in a trial of the OX40 agonist ivuxolimab. The CDR3 here is CASSLSLYEQYF. DNA for the CDR3: TGTGCCAGCAGTTTATCTCTCTACGAGCAGTACTTC.